This TCR beta chain was retrieved from a study of radiotherapy plus CTLA-4 blockade in lung cancer. Data came from immunoSEQ multiplex PCR; TCRdb stores just in-frame clones and leaves some out. The sample records roughly 110,000 clones, approximately 81% being singletons. The specimen comprised peripheral blood, sampled from a patient treated with radiotherapy plus ipilimumab. The receptor comes from a human donor with non-small cell lung cancer that progressed on radiotherapy plus ipilimumab. Some clones in this sample may be carry-over from other donors' samples.

CDR3 loop: CSARRGGPGNTIYF. The CDR3 coding sequence is TGCAGCGCCCGAAGGGGAGGTCCTGGAAACACCATATATTTT. This chain joins TRBV29-1 and TRBJ1-3; D possibly corresponds to TRBD1 (5 bases). Trimming cost V 7 bases and J 2 bases, with 15 bases left between them. Germline values: CDR1 SQVTM, CDR2 ANQGSEA. The CDR3 runs to 14 residues.